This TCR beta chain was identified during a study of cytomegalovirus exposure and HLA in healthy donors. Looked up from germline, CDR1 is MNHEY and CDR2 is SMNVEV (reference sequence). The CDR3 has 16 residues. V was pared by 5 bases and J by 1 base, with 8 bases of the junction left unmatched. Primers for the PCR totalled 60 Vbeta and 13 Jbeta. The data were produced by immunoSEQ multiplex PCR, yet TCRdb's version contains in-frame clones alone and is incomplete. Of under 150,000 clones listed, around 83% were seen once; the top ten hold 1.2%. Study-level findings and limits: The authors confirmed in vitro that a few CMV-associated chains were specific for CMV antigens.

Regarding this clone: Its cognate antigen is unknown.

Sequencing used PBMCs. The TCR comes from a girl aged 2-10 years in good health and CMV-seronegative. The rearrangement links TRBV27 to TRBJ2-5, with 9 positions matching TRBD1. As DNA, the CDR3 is TGTGCCAGCAGTCCCCAGACAGGGGGGGCCCAAGAGACCCAGTACTTC. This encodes CASSPQTGGAQETQYF.